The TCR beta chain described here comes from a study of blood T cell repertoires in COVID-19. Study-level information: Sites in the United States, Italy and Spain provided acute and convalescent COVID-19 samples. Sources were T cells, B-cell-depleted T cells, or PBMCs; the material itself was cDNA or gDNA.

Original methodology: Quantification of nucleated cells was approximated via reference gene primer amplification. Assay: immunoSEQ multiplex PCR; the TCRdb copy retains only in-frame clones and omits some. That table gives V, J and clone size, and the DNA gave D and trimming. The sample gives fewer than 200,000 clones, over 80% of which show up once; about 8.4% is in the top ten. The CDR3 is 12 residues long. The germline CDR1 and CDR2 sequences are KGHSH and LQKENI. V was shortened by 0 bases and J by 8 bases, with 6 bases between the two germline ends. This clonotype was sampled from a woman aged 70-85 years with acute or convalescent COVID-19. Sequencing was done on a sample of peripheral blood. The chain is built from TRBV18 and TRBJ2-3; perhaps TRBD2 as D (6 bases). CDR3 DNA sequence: TGTGCCAGCTCACCACCCGGGGGTACGCAGTATTTT. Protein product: CASSPPGGTQYF.